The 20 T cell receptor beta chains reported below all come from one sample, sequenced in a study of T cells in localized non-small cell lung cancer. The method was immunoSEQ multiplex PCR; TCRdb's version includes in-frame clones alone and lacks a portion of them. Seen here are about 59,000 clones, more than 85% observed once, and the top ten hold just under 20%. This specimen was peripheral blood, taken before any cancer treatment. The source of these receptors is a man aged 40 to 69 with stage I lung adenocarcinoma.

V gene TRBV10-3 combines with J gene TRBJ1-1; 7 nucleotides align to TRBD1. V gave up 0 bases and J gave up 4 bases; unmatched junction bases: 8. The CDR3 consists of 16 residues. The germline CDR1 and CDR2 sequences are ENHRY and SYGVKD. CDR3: CAISESRTGEGTEAFF. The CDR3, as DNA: TGTGCCATCAGTGAGTCAAGAACAGGGGAAGGCACTGAAGCTTTCTTT.

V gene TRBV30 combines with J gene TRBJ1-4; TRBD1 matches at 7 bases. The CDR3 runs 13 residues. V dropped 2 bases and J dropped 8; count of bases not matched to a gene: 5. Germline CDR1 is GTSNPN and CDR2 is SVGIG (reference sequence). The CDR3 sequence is CAWSQGGGEKLFF. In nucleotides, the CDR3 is TGTGCCTGGAGTCAGGGAGGGGGCGAAAAACTGTTTTTT.

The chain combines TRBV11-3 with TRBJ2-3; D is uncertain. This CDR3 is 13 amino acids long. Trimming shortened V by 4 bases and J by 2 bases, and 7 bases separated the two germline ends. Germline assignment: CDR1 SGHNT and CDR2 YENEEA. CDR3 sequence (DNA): TGTGCCAGCAGCTCGGGCTACACAGATACGCAGTATTTT. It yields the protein CASSSGYTDTQYF. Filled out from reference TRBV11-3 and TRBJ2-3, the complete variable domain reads EAGVVQSPRYKIIEKKQPVAFWCNPISGHNTLYWYLQNLGQGPELLIRYENEEAVDDSQLPKDRFSAERLKGVDSTLKIQPAELGDSAVYLCASSSGYTDTQYFGPGTRLTVL.

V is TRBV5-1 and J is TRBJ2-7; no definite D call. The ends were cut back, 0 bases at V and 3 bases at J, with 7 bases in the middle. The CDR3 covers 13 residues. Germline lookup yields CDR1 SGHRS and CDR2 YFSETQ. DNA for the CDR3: TGCGCCAGCAGCTTGGGGTATAACTACGAGCAGTACTTC. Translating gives CASSLGYNYEQYF.

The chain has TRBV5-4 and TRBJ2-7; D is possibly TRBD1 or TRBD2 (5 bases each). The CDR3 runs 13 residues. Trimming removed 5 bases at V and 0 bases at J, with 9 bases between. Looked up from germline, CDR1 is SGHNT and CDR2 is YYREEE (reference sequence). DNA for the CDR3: TGTGCCAGCAGTGAGGGGAGCTCCTACGAGCAGTACTTC. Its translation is CASSEGSSYEQYF.

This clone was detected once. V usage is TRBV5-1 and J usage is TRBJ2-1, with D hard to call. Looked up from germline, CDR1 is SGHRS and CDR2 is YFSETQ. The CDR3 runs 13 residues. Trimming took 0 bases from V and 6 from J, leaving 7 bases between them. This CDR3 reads CASSLEVFNEQFF. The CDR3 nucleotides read TGCGCCAGCAGCTTGGAGGTGTTCAATGAGCAGTTCTTC.

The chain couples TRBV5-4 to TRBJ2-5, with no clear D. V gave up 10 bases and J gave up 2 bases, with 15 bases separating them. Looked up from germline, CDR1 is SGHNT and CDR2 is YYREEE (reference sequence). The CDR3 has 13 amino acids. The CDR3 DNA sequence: TGTGCCTCGTGGTCTGGGGTACAAGAGACCCAGTACTTC. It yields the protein CASWSGVQETQYF.

CDR3 nucleotide sequence: TGTGCCAGCAGCCTGGCCGACTTCAGGGGCCCTGAAGCTTTCTTT. This translates into CASSLADFRGPEAFF. The chain recombines TRBV5-5 with TRBJ1-1, with D possibly being TRBD1 (6 bases). Germline assignment: CDR1 SGHKS and CDR2 YYEKEE (reference sequence). V lost 4 bases, J lost 6 bases, and 19 bases lay in between. The CDR3 has 15 amino acids.

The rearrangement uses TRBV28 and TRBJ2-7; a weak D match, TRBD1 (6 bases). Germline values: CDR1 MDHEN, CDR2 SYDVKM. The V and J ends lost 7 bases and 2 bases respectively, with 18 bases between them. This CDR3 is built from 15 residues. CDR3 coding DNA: TGTGCCAGCAAGGGGGACGAGCGGAGCCCCTACGAGCAGTACTTC. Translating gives CASKGDERSPYEQYF.

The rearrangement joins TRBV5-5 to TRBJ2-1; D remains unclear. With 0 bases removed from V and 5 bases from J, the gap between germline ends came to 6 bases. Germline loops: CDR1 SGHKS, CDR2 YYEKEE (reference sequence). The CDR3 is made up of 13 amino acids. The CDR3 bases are TGTGCCAGCAGCTTGGCCCATGACAATGAGCAGTTCTTC. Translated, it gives CASSLAHDNEQFF.

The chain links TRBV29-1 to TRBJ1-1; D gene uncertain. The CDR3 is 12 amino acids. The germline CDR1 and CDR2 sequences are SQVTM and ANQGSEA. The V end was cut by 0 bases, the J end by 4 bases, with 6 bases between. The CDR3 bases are TGCAGCGTTGAAGATACGGGCACTGAAGCTTTCTTT. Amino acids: CSVEDTGTEAFF.

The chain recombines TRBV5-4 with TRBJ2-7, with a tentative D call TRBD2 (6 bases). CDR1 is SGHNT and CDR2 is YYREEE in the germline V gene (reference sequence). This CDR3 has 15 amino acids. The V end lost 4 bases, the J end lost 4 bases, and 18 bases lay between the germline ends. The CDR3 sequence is CASSQEPSGWYEQYF. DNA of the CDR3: TGTGCCAGCAGCCAGGAGCCGAGCGGGTGGTACGAGCAGTACTTC.

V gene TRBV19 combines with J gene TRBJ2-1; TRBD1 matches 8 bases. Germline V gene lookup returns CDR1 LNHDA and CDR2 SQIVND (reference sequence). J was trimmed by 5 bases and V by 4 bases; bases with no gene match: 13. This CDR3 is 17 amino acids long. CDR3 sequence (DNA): TGTGCCAGTAGTACTTACCTCGGACAGGGCGAAGACAATGAGCAGTTCTTC. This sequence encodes CASSTYLGQGEDNEQFF.

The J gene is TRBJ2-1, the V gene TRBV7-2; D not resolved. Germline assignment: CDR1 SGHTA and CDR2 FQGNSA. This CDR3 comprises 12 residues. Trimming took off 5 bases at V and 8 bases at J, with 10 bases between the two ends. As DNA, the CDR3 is TGTGCCAGCAGCCCAAATGGTCATGAGCAGTTCTTC. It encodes CASSPNGHEQFF.

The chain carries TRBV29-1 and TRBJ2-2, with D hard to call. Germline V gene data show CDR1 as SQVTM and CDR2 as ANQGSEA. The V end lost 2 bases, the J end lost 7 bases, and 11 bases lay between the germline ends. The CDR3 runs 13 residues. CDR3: CSVEYLSGGELFF. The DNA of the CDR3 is TGCAGCGTTGAATACCTGAGTGGCGGGGAGCTGTTTTTT.

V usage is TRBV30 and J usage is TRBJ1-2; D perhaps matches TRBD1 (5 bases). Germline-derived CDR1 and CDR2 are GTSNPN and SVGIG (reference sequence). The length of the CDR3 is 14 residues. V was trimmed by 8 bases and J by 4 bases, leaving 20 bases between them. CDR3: CATPWTRNPYGYTF. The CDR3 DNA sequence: TGTGCCACGCCGTGGACAAGAAACCCCTATGGCTACACCTTC.

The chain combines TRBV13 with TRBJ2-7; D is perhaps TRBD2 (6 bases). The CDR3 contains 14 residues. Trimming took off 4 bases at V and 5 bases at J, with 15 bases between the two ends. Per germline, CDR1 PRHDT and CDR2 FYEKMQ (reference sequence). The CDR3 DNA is TGTGCCAGCAGCTCCCTCGGGAGTACCGACGAGCAGTACTTC. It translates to CASSSLGSTDEQYF.

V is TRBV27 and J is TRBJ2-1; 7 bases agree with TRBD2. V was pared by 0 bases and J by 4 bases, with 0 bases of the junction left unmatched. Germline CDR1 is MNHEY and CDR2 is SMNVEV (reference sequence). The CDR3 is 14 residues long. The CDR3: CASSLSGGYNEQFF. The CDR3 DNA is TGTGCCAGCAGTTTATCGGGGGGGTACAATGAGCAGTTCTTC.

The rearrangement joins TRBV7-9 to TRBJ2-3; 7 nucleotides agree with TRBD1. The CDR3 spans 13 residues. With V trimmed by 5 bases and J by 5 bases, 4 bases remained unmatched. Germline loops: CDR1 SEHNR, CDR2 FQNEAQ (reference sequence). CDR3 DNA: TGTGCCAGCAGCGGGGACAGAGGAGATACGCAGTATTTT. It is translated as CASSGDRGDTQYF.

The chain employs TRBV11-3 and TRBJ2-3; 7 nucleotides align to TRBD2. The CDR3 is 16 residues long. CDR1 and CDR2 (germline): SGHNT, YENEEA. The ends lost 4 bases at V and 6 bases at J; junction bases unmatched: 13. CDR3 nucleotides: TGTGCCAGCAGCTCCCTAGTGGCGGGAGAGGGGGATACGCAGTATTTT. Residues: CASSSLVAGEGDTQYF.